Listed below are T cell receptor beta chains from one sample, sequenced in a study of T cell changes during pregnancy in multiple sclerosis. The data were produced by immunoSEQ multiplex PCR, yet TCRdb's version contains in-frame clones alone and is incomplete. Among more than 45,000 clones, 94% were seen once, and the ten largest hold under 0.55%. Specimen: CD4+ T cells from peripheral blood mononuclear cells, collected in the first trimester of pregnancy. Every receptor here comes from a female donor with multiple sclerosis, enrolled in a pregnancy study. Both conserved end residues are part of each CDR3. D genes are given only for firm matches. Clone size appears in some rows only: once, few, many, or a class for an expanded clone.

d_call j_call clone_size v_call cdr3_length cdr3_nt cdr3_aa
TRBD1 TRBJ1-2 NA TRBV4-1 17 TGCGCCAGCAGCCAAGAGGCCCAGGGGGCGTCGGTCTATGGCTACACCTTC CASSQEAQGASVYGYTF
TRBD2 TRBJ2-7 NA TRBV18 15 TGTGCCAGCTCATTGGGACTAGCGGGGGATCGGGAGCAGTACTTC CASSLGLAGDREQYF
TRBD1 TRBJ1-1 once TRBV5-4 16 TGTGCCAGCAGCTTGTTGGGACAGTATTTGAACACTGAAGCTTTCTTT CASSLLGQYLNTEAFF
NA TRBJ2-2 NA TRBV15 11 TGTGCCACCAGCTTTCAGGGGGAGCTGTTTTTT CATSFQGELFF
TRBD1 TRBJ2-4 few TRBV19 16 TGTGCCAGTAGTATACCGGGACAGCGTACCAAAAACATTCAGTACTTC CASSIPGQRTKNIQYF
NA TRBJ1-1 NA TRBV7-2 14 TGTGCCAGCAGCTTCGGACAGATGAACACTGAAGCTTTCTTT CASSFGQMNTEAFF
NA TRBJ2-7 once TRBV6-1 15 TGTGCCAGCAGTGTTACAGGGATCAGGTCCTACGAGCAGTACTTC CASSVTGIRSYEQYF
TRBD1 TRBJ1-3 NA TRBV9 16 TGTGCCAGCAGCGTTGGGCAGGGGGAGGCTGGAAACACCATATATTTT CASSVGQGEAGNTIYF
NA TRBJ1-3 NA TRBV9 13 TGTGCCAGCAGCGTAGAGCTACGAAACACCATATATTTT CASSVELRNTIYF
NA TRBJ1-3 NA TRBV1 13 TGCACCAGCAGCCAAGTTGAGGCGGACACCATATATTTT CTSSQVEADTIYF
TRBD1 TRBJ2-3 NA TRBV5-6 14 TGTGCCAGCAGCTTGAGTAGGGGGCGAGATACGCAGTATTTT CASSLSRGRDTQYF
NA TRBJ1-4 NA TRBV9 16 TGTGCCAGCAGCGTATCCCCGACAGGTTTTAATGAAAAACTGTTTTTT CASSVSPTGFNEKLFF
TRBD1 TRBJ1-2 NA TRBV7-3 15 TGTGCCAGCAGCCCAGGGACAGGGGCCTTCTATGGCTACACCTTC CASSPGTGAFYGYTF
NA TRBJ1-1 NA TRBV19 16 TGTGCCAGTAGTATAGGCCGGACTCCCAGCGGGACTGAAGCTTTCTTT CASSIGRTPSGTEAFF
NA TRBJ2-2 NA TRBV11-3 13 TGTGCCAGCAGCTTACCGTCCACCGGGGAGCTGTTTTTT CASSLPSTGELFF
NA TRBJ2-1 NA TRBV6-5 16 TGTGCCAGCAGTTACATGACGGCAGGTTTTAACCGTGAGCAGTTCTTC CASSYMTAGFNREQFF
NA TRBJ1-6 NA TRBV5-1 15 TGCGCCAGCAGCCCGGGGGGGTTGGCAGATTCACCCCTCCACTTT CASSPGGLADSPLHF
NA TRBJ1-5 NA TRBV7-8 16 TGTGCCAGCAGCTTAGCGCGTACGGGAATGGGTCAGCCCCAGCATTTT CASSLARTGMGQPQHF
NA TRBJ1-5 NA TRBV9 14 TGTGCCAGCAGCCCCCCGGGTAGCAATCAGCCCCAGCATTTT CASSPPGSNQPQHF
TRBD2 TRBJ2-1 NA TRBV5-1 15 TGCGCCAGCAGCTTGGCAGCGGGGTCCTACAATGAGCAGTTCTTC CASSLAAGSYNEQFF
NA TRBJ1-4 once TRBV6-5 12 TGTGCCAGCAGTGGAGACAGGTATCAACTGTTTTTT CASSGDRYQLFF
TRBD2 TRBJ2-1 NA TRBV9 16 TGTGCCAGCAGCGTAGGGTCTAGCGGGGTTGGTTATGAGCAGTTCTTC CASSVGSSGVGYEQFF
NA TRBJ2-2 once TRBV5-6 15 TGTGCCAGCAGCTTGGCAGGGACGAACACCGGGGAGCTGTTTTTT CASSLAGTNTGELFF
NA TRBJ1-3 NA TRBV19 15 TGTGCCAGTAGCCCGAGCCCGGGACTGAGAAACACCATATATTTT CASSPSPGLRNTIYF
TRBD2 TRBJ2-2 NA TRBV25-1 17 TGTGCCAGCCGATCAACCCAGGGACTATTGGGGACCGGGGAGCTGTTTTTT CASRSTQGLLGTGELFF
TRBD1 TRBJ1-1 NA TRBV6-6 15 TGTGCCAGCAGTTACCTGGGACAGGGGAGCGCTGAAGCTTTCTTT CASSYLGQGSAEAFF
NA TRBJ2-1 NA TRBV30 15 TGTGCCTGGAGTGCTAGACCCGGGACAACCGGGTGGCAGTTCTTC CAWSARPGTTGWQFF
NA TRBJ2-1 NA TRBV6-6 12 TGTGCCAGCAGTACCACCACTAGCAAGCAGTTCTTC CASSTTTSKQFF
NA TRBJ1-5 NA TRBV2 14 TGTGCCAGCAGCCAAGGAGTTCTCAATCAGCCCCAGCATTTT CASSQGVLNQPQHF
NA TRBJ1-1 NA TRBV6-6 10 TGTGCCAGCACGGCGGCTGAAGCTTTCTTT CASTAAEAFF
TRBD1 TRBJ2-5 once TRBV7-9 14 TGTGCCAGCAGTAACCGGGACAGTCAAGAGACCCAGTACTTC CASSNRDSQETQYF
NA TRBJ1-2 NA TRBV29-1 13 TGCAGCGTTGAAGAAACCCCAGCAGGTGGCTACACCTTC CSVEETPAGGYTF
TRBD1 TRBJ2-3 NA TRBV6-5 15 TGTGCCAGCAGTTCGGGACAGGGGATCGCAGATACGCAGTATTTT CASSSGQGIADTQYF